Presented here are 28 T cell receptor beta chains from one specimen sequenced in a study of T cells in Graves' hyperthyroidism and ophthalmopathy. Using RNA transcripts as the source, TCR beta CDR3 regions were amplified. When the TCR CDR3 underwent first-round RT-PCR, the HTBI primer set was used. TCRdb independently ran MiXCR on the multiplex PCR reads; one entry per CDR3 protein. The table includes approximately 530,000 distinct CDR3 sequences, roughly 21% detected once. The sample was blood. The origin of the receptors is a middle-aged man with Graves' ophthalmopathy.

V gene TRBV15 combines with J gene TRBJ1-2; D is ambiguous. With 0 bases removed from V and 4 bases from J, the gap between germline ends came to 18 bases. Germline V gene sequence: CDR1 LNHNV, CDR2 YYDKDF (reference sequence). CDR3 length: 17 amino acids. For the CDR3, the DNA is TGTGCCACCAGCAGAGATCTGTGGGCCGCCCGGAGCTATGGCTACACCTTC. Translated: CATSRDLWAARSYGYTF.

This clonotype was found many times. DNA for the CDR3: TGCGCCAGCTACCATCGGGCGGCCCTCTGCGAGCAGTACTTC. Amino acids: CASYHRAALCEQYF. V usage is TRBV10-1 and J usage is TRBJ2-7; D ambiguous. V was trimmed by 8 bases and J by 6 bases, leaving 20 bases between them. The CDR3 is 14 residues long. The germline V gene encodes CDR1 WNHNN and CDR2 SYGVQD (reference sequence).

The CDR3 reads CSAFTSVSYEQYF. CDR3 DNA sequence: TGCAGTGCTTTCACTAGCGTATCCTACGAGCAGTACTTC. The V gene is TRBV20-1, the J gene TRBJ2-7, with 7 bases identical to TRBD2. With 5 bases clipped from V and 1 base from J, the junction kept 5 bases outside the gene matches. This CDR3 is built from 13 residues. Germline V gives CDR1 DFQATT, CDR2 SNEGSKA (reference sequence).

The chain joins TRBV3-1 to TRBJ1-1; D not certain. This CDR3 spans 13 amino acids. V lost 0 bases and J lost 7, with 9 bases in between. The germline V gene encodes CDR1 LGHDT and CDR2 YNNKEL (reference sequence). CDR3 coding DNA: TGTGCCAGCAGCCAAGATCTACACGGTGAAGCTTTCTTT. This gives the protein CASSQDLHGEAFF.

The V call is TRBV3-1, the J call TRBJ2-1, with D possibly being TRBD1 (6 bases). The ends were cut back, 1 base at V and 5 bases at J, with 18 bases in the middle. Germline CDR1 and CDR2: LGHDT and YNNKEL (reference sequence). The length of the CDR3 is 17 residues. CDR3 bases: TGTGCCAGCAGCCAAGCATGGGGACAATCCCCTCACAATGAGCAGTTCTTC. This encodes CASSQAWGQSPHNEQFF.

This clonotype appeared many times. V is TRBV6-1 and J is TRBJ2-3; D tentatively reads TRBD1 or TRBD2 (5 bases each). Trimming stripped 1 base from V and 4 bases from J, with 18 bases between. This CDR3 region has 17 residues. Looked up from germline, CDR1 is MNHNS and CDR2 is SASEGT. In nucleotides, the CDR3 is TGTGCCAGCAGTGAAGGAGGGGTGCTAGCTTGGTCAGATACGCAGTATTTT. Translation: CASSEGGVLAWSDTQYF.

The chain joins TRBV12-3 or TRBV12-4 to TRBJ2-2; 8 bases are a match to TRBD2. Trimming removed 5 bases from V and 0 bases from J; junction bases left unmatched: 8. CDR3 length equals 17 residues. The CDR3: CASSELAATTNTGELFF. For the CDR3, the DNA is TGTGCCAGCAGTGAACTAGCGGCCACTACGAACACCGGGGAGCTGTTTTTT.

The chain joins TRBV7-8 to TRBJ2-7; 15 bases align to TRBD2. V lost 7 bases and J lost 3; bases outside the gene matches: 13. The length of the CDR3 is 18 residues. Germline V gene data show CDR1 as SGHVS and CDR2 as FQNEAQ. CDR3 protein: CASKRGTSGGSHYYEQYF. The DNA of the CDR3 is TGTGCCAGCAAAAGGGGGACTAGCGGGGGGTCCCATTACTACGAGCAGTACTTC. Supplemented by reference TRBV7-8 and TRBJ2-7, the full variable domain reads GAGVSQSPRYKVAKRGQDVALRCDPISGHVSLFWYQQALGQGPEFLTYFQNEAQLDKSGLPSDRFFAERPEGSVSTLKIQRTQQEDSAVYLCASKRGTSGGSHYYEQYFGPGTRLTVT.

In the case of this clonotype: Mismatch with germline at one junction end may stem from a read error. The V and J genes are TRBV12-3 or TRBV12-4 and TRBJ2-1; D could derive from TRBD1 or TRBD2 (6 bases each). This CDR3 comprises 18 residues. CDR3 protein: CASSPSRGRQFSYNEQSF. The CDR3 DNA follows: TGTGCCAGCAGCCCAAGTCGGGGGCGACAGTTCTCCTACAATGAGCAGTCCTTC.

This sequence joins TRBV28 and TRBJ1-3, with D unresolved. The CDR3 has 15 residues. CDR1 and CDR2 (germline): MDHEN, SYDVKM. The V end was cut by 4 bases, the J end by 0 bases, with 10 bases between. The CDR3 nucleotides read TGTGCCAGCAGTTATGCCCCCGACTCTGGAAACACCATATATTTT. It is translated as CASSYAPDSGNTIYF.

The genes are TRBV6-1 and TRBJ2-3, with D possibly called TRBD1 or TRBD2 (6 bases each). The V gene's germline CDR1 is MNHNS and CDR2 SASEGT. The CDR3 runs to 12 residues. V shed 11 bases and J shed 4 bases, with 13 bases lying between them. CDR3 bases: TGTGCCGCAACCGGGGGCGCAGATACGCAGTATTTT. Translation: CAATGGADTQYF.

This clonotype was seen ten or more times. The CDR3 reads CASSLQGVLTDTQYF. CDR3 DNA sequence: TGTGCCAGCAGCTTACAGGGGGTGTTAACAGATACGCAGTATTTT. The gene calls are TRBV7-3 and TRBJ2-3; 7 positions agree with TRBD1. Germline CDR1 is SGHTA and CDR2 is FQGTGA. CDR3 length: 15 residues. After removal of 2 bases from V and 3 bases from J, the junction contained 5 bases not matched to a gene.

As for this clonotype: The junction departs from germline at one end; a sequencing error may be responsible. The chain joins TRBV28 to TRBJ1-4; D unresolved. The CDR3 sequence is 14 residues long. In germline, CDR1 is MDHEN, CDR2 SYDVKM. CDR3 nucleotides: TGTGCCGTCTCCGCCGGGCCTACTAATGAAAAACTGTCTTTT. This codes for CAVSAGPTNEKLSF.

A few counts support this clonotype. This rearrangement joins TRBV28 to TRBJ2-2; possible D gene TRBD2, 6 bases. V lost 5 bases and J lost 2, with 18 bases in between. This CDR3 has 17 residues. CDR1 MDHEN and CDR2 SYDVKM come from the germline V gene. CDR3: CASSLIRGGKNTGELFF. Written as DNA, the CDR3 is TGTGCCAGCAGTCTAATCCGGGGCGGGAAAAACACCGGGGAGCTGTTTTTT. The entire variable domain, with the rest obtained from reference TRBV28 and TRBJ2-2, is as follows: DVKVTQSSRYLVKRTGEKVFLECVQDMDHENMFWYRQDPGLGLRLIYFSYDVKMKEKGDIPEGYSVSREKKERFSLILESASTNQTSMYLCASSLIRGGKNTGELFFGEGSRLTVL.

The CDR3 bases are TGTGCCAGCAGCTATCTAGCGGGAGCCGTCGAGCAGTACTTC. Protein: CASSYLAGAVEQYF. V is TRBV5-6 and J is TRBJ2-7; 10 bases match TRBD2. The CDR3 is 14 residues long. V shed 3 bases and J 6 bases; nucleotides not matched to a gene: 6. Germline CDR1 and CDR2: SGHDT and YYEEEE.

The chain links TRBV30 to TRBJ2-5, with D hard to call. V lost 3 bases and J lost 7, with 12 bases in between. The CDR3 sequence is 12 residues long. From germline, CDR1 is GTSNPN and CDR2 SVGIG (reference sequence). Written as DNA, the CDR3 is TGTGCCTGGAGCCCCCCGTTCGGGACCCAGTACTTC. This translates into CAWSPPFGTQYF.

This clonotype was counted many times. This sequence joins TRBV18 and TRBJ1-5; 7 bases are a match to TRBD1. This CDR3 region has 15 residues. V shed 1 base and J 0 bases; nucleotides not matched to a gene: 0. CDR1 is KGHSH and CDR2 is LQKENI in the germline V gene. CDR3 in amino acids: CASSPQGASNQPQHF. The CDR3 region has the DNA TGTGCCAGCTCACCACAGGGGGCTAGCAATCAGCCCCAGCATTTT. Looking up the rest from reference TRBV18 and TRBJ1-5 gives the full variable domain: NAGVMQNPRHLVRRRGQEARLRCSPMKGHSHVYWYRQLPEEGLKFMVYLQKENIIDESGMPKERFSAEFPKEGPSILRIQQVVRGDSAAYFCASSPQGASNQPQHFGDGTRLSIL.

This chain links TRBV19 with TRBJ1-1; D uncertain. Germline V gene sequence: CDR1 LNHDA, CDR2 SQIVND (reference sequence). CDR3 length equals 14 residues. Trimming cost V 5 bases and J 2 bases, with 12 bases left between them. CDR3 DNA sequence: TGTGCCAGTAGTTTGCATTCTATTAACACTGAAGCTTTCTTT. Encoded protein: CASSLHSINTEAFF.

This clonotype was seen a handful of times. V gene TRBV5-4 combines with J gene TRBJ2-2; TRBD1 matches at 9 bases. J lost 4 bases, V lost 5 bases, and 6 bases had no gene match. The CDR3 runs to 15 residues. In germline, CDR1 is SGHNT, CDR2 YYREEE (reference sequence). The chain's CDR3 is CASRAGTGTTGELFF. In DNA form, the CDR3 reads TGTGCCAGCAGAGCCGGGACAGGGACCACCGGGGAGCTGTTTTTT.

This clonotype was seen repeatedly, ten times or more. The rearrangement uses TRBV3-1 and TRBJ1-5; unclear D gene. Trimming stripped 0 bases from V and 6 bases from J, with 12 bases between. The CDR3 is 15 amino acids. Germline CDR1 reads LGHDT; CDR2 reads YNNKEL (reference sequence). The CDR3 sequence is CASSQDLSGSQPQHF. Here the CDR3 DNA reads TGTGCCAGCAGCCAAGATTTGTCGGGAAGTCAGCCCCAGCATTTT.

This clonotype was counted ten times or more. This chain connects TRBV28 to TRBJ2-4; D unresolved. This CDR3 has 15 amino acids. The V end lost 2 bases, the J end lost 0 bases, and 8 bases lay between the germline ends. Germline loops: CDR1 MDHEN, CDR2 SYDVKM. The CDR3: CASSLDQRAKNIQYF. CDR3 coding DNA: TGTGCCAGCAGTTTAGACCAGAGAGCCAAAAACATTCAGTACTTC.

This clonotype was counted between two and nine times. This CDR3 reads CASSYSIKRDESGYTF. The CDR3 nucleotides are TGTGCCAGCAGTTACTCGATTAAGAGGGATGAGAGTGGCTACACCTTC. The rearrangement links TRBV6-6 to TRBJ1-2; D uncertain. V was clipped by 0 bases and J by 7 bases, with 18 bases between them. Per germline, CDR1 MNHNY and CDR2 SVGAGI (reference sequence). The CDR3 has 16 amino acids.

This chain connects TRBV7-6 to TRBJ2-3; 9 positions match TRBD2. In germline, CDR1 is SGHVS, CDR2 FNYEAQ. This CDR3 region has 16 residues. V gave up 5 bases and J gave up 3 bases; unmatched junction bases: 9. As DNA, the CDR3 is TGTGCCAGCAGCCTCTTAGCGGGAGAGATGACAGATACGCAGTATTTT. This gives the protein CASSLLAGEMTDTQYF.

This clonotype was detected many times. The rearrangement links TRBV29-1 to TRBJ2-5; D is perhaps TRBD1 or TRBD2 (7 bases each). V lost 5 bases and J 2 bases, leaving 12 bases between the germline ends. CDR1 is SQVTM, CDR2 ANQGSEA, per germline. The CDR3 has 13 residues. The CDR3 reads CSVNRGLQETQYF. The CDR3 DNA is TGCAGCGTTAACAGGGGACTACAAGAGACCCAGTACTTC.

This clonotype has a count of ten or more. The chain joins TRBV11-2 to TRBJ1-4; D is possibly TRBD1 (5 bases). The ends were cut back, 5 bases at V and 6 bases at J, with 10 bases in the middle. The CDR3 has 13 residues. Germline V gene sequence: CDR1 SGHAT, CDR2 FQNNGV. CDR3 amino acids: CASSRTGDEKLFF. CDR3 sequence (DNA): TGTGCCAGCAGCCGAACAGGAGATGAAAAACTGTTTTTT.

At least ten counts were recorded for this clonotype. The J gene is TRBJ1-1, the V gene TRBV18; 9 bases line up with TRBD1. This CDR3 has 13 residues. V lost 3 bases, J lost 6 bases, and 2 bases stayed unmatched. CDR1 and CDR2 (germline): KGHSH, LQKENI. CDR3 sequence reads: CASSPGQGAEAFF. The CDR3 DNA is TGTGCCAGCTCACCGGGACAGGGCGCTGAAGCTTTCTTT.

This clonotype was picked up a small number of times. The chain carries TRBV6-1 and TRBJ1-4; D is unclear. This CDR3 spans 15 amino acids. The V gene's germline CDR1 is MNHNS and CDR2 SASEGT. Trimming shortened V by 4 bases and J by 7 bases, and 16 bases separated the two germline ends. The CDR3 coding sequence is TGTGCCAGCAGTGGGAAGAGGGTGAGAGGTGAAAAACTGTTTTTT. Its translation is CASSGKRVRGEKLFF.

The CDR3 loop is CASSLARRRGKSNEQFF. CDR3 nucleotides: TGTGCCAGCAGCTTAGCGCGGAGGAGGGGGAAAAGCAATGAGCAGTTCTTC. The chain recombines TRBV7-9 with TRBJ2-1; D tentatively reads TRBD1 or TRBD2 (6 bases each). In germline, CDR1 is SEHNR, CDR2 FQNEAQ (reference sequence). V lost 0 bases and J 6 bases, leaving 18 bases between the germline ends. This CDR3 has 17 amino acids.